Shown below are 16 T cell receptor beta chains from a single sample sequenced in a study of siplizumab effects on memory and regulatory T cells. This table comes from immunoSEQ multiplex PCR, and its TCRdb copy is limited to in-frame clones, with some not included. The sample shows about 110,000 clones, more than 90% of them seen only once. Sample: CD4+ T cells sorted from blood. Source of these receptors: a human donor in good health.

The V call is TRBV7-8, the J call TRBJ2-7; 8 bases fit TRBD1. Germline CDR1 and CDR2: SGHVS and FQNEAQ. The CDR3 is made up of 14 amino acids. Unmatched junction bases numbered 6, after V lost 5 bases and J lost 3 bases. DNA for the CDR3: TGTGCCAGCAGCGTACGGGACAGGAGCTACGAGCAGTACTTC. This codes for CASSVRDRSYEQYF.

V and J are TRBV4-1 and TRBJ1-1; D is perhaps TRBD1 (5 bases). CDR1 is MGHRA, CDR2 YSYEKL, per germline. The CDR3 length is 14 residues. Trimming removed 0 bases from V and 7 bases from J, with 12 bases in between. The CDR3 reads CASSQDLRASEAFF. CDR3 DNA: TGCGCCAGCAGCCAAGATCTCAGGGCAAGTGAAGCTTTCTTT.

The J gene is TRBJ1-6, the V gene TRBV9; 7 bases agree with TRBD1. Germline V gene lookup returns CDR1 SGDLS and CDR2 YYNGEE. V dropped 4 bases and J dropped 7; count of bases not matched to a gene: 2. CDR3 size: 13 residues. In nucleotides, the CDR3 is TGTGCCAGCAGCCCGACAGGGAATTCACCCCTCCACTTT. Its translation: CASSPTGNSPLHF. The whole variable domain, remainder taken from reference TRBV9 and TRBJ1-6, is DSGVTQTPKHLITATGQRVTLRCSPRSGDLSVYWYQQSLDQGLQFLIQYYNGEERAKGNILERFSAQQFPDLHSELNLSSLELGDSALYFCASSPTGNSPLHFGNGTRLTVT.

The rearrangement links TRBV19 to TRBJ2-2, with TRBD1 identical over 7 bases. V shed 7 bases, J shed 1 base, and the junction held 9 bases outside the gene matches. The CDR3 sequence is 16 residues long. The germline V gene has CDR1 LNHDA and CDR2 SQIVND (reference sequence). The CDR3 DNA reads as TGTGCCAGTAAATCTCCGGGACAGATGAACACCGGGGAGCTGTTTTTT. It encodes CASKSPGQMNTGELFF. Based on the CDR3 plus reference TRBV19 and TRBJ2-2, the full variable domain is DGGITQSPKYLFRKEGQNVTLSCEQNLNHDAMYWYRQDPGQGLRLIYYSQIVNDFQKGDIAEGYSVSREKKESFPLTVTSAQKNPTAFYLCASKSPGQMNTGELFFGEGSRLTVL.

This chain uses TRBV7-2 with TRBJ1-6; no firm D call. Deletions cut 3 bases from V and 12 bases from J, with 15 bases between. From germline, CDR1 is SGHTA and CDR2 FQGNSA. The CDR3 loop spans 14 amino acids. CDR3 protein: CASSLFSQEEPLHF. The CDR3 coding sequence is TGTGCCAGCAGCTTGTTTAGTCAGGAGGAACCCCTCCACTTT.

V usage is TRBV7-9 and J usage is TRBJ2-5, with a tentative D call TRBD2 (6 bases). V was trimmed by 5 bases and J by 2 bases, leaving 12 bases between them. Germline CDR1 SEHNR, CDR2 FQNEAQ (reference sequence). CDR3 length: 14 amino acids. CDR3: CASSLDGSQETQYF. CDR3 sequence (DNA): TGTGCCAGCAGCCTAGACGGGAGTCAAGAGACCCAGTACTTC.

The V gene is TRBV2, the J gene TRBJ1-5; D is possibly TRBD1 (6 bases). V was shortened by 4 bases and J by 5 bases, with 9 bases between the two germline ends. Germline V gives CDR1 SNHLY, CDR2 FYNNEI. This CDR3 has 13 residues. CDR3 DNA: TGTGCCAGCAGTGTTCAGGGGTATCAGCCCCAGCATTTT. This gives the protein CASSVQGYQPQHF. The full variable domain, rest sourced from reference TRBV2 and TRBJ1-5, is EPEVTQTPSHQVTQMGQEVILRCVPISNHLYFYWYRQILGQKVEFLVSFYNNEISEKSEIFDDQFSVERPDGSNFTLKIRSTKLEDSAMYFCASSVQGYQPQHFGDGTRLSIL.

CDR3 sequence (DNA): TGTGCCAGCTCACCACCGATGGAACAAGAGACCCAGTACTTC. Translating gives CASSPPMEQETQYF. The chain uses TRBV18 and TRBJ2-5, with D unclear. V was clipped by 0 bases and J by 2 bases, with 7 bases between them. Germline V CDR1 and CDR2: KGHSH, LQKENI. This CDR3 has 14 residues.

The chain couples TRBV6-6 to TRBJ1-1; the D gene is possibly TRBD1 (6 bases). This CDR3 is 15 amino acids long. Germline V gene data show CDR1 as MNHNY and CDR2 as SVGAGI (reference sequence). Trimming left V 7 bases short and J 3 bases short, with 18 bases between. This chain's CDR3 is CASIFGTGSDTEAFF. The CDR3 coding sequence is TGTGCCAGCATTTTTGGCACAGGGAGCGACACTGAAGCTTTCTTT.

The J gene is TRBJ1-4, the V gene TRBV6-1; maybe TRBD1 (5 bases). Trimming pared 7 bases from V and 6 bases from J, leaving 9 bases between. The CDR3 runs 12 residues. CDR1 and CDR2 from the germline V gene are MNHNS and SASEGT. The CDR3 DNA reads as TGTGCCAGCACGGGACGGTATGAAAAACTGTTTTTT. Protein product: CASTGRYEKLFF.

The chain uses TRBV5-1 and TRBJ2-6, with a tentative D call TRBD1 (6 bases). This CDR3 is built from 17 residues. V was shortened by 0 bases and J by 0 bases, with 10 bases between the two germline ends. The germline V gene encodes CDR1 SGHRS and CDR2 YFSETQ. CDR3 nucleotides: TGCGCCAGCAGCTTGGACAGGGCTGGCTCTGGGGCCAACGTCCTGACTTTC. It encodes CASSLDRAGSGANVLTF.

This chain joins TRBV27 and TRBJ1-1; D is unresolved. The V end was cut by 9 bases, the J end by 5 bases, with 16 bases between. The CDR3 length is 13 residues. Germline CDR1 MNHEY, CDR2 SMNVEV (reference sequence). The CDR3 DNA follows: TGTGCCAGTGCCCGAAAGGAGTGGACTGAAGCTTTCTTT. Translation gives CASARKEWTEAFF.

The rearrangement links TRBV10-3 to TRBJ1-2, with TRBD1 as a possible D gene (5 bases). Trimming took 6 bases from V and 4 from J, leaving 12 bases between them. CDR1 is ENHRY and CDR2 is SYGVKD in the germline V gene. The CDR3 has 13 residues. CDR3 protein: CAISPQEIYGYTF. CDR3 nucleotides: TGTGCCATCAGCCCACAGGAGATCTATGGCTACACCTTC.

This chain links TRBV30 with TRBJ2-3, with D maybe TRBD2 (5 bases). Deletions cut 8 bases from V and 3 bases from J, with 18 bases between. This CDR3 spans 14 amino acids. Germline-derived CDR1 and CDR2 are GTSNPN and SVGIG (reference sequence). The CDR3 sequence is CAGKTQRWTDTQYF. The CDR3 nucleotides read TGTGCCGGGAAAACCCAGCGGTGGACAGATACGCAGTATTTT.

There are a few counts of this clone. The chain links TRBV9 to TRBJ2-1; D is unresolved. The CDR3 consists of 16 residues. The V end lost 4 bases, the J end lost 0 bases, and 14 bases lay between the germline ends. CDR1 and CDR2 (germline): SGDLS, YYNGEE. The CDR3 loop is CASSPRLLSSYNEQFF. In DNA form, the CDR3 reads TGTGCCAGCAGCCCCCGGCTGCTCAGCTCCTACAATGAGCAGTTCTTC.

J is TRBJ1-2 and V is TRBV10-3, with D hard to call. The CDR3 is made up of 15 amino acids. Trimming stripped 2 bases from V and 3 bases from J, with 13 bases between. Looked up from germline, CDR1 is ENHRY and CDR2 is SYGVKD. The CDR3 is CAISEGPRRDYGYTF. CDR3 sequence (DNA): TGTGCCATCAGTGAGGGGCCCCGAAGGGACTATGGCTACACCTTC.